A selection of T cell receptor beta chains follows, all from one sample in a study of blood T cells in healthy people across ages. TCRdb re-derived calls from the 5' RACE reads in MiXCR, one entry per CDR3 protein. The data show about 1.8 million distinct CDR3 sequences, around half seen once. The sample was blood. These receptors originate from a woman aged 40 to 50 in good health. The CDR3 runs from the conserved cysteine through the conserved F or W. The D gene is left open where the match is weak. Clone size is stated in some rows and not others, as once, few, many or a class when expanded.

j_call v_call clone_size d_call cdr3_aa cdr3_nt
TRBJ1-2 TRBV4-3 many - CASSPDGSYGYTF TGCGCCAGCAGCCCCGACGGATCTTATGGCTACACCTTC
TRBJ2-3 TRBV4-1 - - CASSQGTQSTDTQYF TGCGCCAGCAGCCAAGGGACCCAAAGCACAGATACGCAGTATTTT
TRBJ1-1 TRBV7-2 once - CASSLVIGSGTEAFF TGTGCCAGCAGCTTAGTTATAGGGTCTGGCACTGAAGCTTTCTTT
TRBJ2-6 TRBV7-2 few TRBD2 CASSLWTSGSGANVLTF TGTGCCAGCAGCTTATGGACTAGCGGCTCTGGGGCCAACGTCCTGACTTTC
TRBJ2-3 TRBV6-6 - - CASREQSDTQYF TGTGCCAGCAGGGAACAGTCAGATACGCAGTATTTT
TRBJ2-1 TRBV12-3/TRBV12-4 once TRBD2 CASSASITSGLGGQFF TGTGCCAGCAGCGCATCTATAACTAGCGGGCTTGGGGGGCAGTTCTTC
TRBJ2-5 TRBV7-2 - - CVSSLGQSQETQYF TGTGTCAGCAGCTTAGGACAGAGCCAAGAGACCCAGTACTTC
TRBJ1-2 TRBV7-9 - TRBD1 CASRPDRGTNYGYTF TGTGCCAGCAGACCCGACAGGGGGACTAACTATGGCTACACCTTC
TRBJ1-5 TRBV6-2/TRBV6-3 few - CASSYKYVDQPQHF TGTGCCAGCAGTTACAAGTACGTGGATCAGCCCCAGCATTTT
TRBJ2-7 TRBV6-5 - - CASSQRKEGKVDEQYF TGTGCCAGCAGCCAACGAAAAGAGGGAAAGGTCGACGAGCAGTACTTC
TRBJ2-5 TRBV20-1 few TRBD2 CSARGTSGGAGETQYF TGCAGTGCTAGGGGGACTAGCGGGGGGGCTGGAGAGACCCAGTACTTC
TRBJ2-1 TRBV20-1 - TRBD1 CSARSISQGYNEQFF TGCAGTGCTAGATCGATCTCACAGGGGTACAATGAGCAGTTCTTC
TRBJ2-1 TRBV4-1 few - CASSRWAGTDAYNEQFF TGCGCCAGCAGCCGATGGGCCGGGACGGATGCCTACAATGAGCAGTTCTTC
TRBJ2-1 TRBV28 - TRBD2 CALGASGYNEQFF TGTGCCCTGGGGGCTAGCGGGTACAATGAGCAGTTCTTC
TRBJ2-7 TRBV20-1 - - CSAVDKPYNEQYF TGCAGTGCTGTAGACAAACCCTACAATGAGCAGTACTTC
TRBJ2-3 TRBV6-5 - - CASSYSPYSGGRIDTQYF TGTGCCAGCAGTTACTCGCCGTATAGTGGGGGGCGCATCGATACGCAGTATTTT
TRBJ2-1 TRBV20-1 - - CSARVPGVNEQFF TGCAGTGCTAGAGTTCCCGGGGTTAATGAGCAGTTCTTC
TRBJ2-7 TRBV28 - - CASSSTRARSGEQYF TGTGCCAGCAGTTCCACCCGTGCTCGGAGCGGCGAGCAGTACTTC
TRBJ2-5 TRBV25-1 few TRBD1 CASRDRGKVETQYF TGTGCCAGCCGGGACAGGGGGAAGGTAGAGACCCAGTACTTC
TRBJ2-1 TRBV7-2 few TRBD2 CASSFGGAHNEQFF TGTGCCAGCAGCTTCGGGGGGGCCCACAATGAGCAGTTCTTC
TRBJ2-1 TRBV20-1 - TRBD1 CSASSGQVYNEQFF TGCAGTGCTAGTTCTGGACAGGTCTACAATGAGCAGTTCTTC
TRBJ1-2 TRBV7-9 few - CASSLKGHGYTF TGTGCCAGCAGCTTAAAGGGACACGGCTACACCTTC
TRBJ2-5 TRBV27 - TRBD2 CASSLSKVLAGDQETQYF TGTGCCAGCAGTTTATCGAAGGTCCTAGCGGGGGACCAAGAGACCCAGTACTTC
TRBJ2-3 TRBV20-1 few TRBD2 CSALRTSGDFTDTQYF TGCAGTGCACTGAGGACTAGCGGGGACTTCACAGATACGCAGTATTTT
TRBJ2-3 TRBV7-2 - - CASSLARGHGTDTQYF TGTGCCAGCAGCTTAGCCCGGGGGCACGGCACAGATACGCAGTATTTT
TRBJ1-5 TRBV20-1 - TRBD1 CSAPPDGTGASNQPQHF TGCAGTGCTCCCCCCGACGGGACAGGGGCAAGCAATCAGCCCCAGCATTTT